This TCR beta chain is from a study of a mutant IDH1 vaccine in newly diagnosed glioma. For the study at large: Beforehand, treatment had been radiotherapy, temozolomide, or both; the majority received both.

With regard to this clone: Its antigen is not identified.

As for time point: week 35, safety follow-up. All doses held 300 ug of mutant IDH1 20-mer peptide, with topical imiquimod. The method was immunoSEQ multiplex PCR; TCRdb's version includes in-frame clones alone and lacks a portion of them. This table holds tens of thousands of clones, 76% found once. Germline values: CDR1 SGHKS, CDR2 YYEKEE (reference sequence). The CDR3 totals 13 residues. Trimming shortened V by 4 bases and J by 2 bases, and 10 bases separated the two germline ends. The receptor was isolated from a man in his forties with glioma. The specimen was PBMCs, collected from a glioma patient whose treatment included an IDH1 peptide vaccine. J is TRBJ2-7 and V is TRBV5-5, with D hard to call. For the CDR3, the DNA is TGTGCCAGCAGCCGGACGGAAGCCTACGAGCAGTACGTC. Its protein product is CASSRTEAYEQYV.